The T cell receptor (beta chain) described here comes from a study of human T cells and chemical hapten exposure. This clonotype was counted between two and nine times. Time point here: pre-sensitization, week 0. This sample's treatment: therapeutic diphenylcyclopropenone sensitization with weekly scalp DPC. Germline CDR1 reads MGHRA; CDR2 reads YSYEKL. CDR3 size: 15 residues. V shed 1 base and J 7 bases; nucleotides not matched to a gene: 5. TCRdb reprocessed the RACE reads with MiXCR, giving one entry per CDR3 protein. The sample contains over 300,000 distinct CDR3 sequences, 5.1% of which appear only once.

This TCR derives from a woman in her 50s with alopecia areata. Some clones in this sample may be carry-over from other donors' samples. The chain couples TRBV4-1 to TRBJ2-1; 9 nucleotides line up with TRBD2. The sample consisted of whole blood, taken in connection with sensitization to the hapten diphenylcyclopropenone (DPC). CDR3 in amino acids: CASSQGAGGRNEQFF. CDR3 nucleotide sequence: TGCGCCAGCAGCCAAGGCGCGGGGGGGCGGAATGAGCAGTTCTTC.